This T cell receptor (beta chain) was identified in a study of blood T cell repertoires in COVID-19. At the level of the study: Donors in the United States, Italy and Spain gave samples during acute or convalescent COVID-19. In each case, the material was cDNA or gDNA derived from T cells, B-cell-depleted T cells, or PBMCs.

Here immunoSEQ multiplex PCR was the method, and the copy in TCRdb shows in-frame clones only, minus some. The data contain approximately 170,000 clones, approximately 84% of them singletons. Cohort allocation depended upon clinical history that participants reported. Recovered participants had two consecutive negative NP/OP PCR tests, healthcare professional clearance, or symptom resolution. V lost 3 bases and J 2 bases, leaving 12 bases between the germline ends. The CDR3 is made up of 15 amino acids. CDR1 and CDR2 from the germline V gene are SGHDT and YYEEEE. The rearrangement joins TRBV5-6 to TRBJ1-5; no firm D call. The receptor comes from a man aged 45-65 years who had recovered from COVID-19. The sample comprised PBMCs or T cells enriched from blood (not recorded which). The chain's CDR3 is CASSYRGLGNQPQHF. CDR3 sequence (DNA): TGTGCCAGCAGCTACCGAGGTCTGGGCAATCAGCCCCAGCATTTT.